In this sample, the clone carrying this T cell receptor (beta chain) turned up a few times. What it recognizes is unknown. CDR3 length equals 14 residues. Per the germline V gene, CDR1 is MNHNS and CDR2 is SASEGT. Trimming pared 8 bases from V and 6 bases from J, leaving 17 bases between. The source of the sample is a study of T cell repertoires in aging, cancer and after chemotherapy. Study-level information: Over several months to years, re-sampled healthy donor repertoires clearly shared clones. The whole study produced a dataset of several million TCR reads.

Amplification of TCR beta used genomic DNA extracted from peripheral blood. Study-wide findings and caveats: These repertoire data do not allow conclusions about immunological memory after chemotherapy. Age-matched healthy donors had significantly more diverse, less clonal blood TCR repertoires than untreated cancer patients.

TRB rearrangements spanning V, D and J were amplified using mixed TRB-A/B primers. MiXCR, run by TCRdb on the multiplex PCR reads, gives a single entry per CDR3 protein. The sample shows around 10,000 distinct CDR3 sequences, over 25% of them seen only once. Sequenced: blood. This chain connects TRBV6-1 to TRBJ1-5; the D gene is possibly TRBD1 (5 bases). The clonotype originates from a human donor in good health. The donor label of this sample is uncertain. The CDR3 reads CASCQGREAQPQHF. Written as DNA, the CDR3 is TGTGCCAGCTGTCAGGGAAGGGAGGCTCAGCCCCAGCATTTT.